The clone carrying this TCR beta chain occurred once. This entry comes from a study of blood T cell repertoires in COVID-19. In the study's own analysis: Nucleated cell counts were estimated from reference gene primer amplification. TCRdb's table, derived via immunoSEQ multiplex PCR, lists solely in-frame clones and lacks some. V and J calls and clone size come straight from that table; D and trimming were deduced from the DNA. Seen here are about 400,000 clones, roughly 86% observed once, and the top ten hold roughly 2%. The V end lost 7 bases, the J end lost 11 bases, and 17 bases lay between the germline ends. CDR1 is ENHRY and CDR2 is SYGVKD in the germline V gene. The CDR3 loop spans 12 amino acids. The cohort comprised adults aged roughly 18 to 100 years residing in approximately 22 US areas.

This sequence was found in a woman aged 40-49 years with acute COVID-19. This chain uses TRBV10-3 with TRBJ1-1, with a possible D match to TRBD1 (6 bases). The sequencing input was PBMCs or T cells enriched from blood (not recorded which). This CDR3 is CAITPSGGQAFF. CDR3 DNA sequence: TGTGCCATCACCCCCTCTGGGGGCCAGGCTTTCTTT.